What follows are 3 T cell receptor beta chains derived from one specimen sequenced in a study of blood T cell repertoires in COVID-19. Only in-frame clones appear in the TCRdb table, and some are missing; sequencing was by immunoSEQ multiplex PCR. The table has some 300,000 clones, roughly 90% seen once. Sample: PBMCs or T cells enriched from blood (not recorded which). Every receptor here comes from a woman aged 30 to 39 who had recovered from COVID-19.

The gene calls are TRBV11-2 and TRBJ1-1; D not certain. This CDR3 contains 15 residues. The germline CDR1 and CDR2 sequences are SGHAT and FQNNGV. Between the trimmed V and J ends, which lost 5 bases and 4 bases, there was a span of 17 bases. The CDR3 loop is CASSLGRRVGTEAFF. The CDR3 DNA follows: TGTGCCAGCAGCCTCGGACGGCGGGTGGGCACTGAAGCTTTCTTT.

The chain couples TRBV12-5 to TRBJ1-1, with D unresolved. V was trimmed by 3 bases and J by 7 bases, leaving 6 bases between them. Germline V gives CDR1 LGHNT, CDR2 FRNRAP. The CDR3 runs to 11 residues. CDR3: CASGFPSEAFF. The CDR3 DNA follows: TGTGCTAGTGGTTTTCCGAGTGAAGCTTTCTTT.

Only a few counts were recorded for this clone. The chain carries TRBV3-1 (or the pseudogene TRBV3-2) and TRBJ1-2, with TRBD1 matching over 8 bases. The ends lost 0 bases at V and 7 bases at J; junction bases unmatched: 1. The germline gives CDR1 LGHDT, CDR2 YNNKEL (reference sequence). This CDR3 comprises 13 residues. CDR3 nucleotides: TGTGCCAGCAGCCAAGACAGGGGGCTTGGCTACACCTTC. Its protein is CASSQDRGLGYTF.